This T cell receptor beta chain was sequenced for a study of T cell clones after liver transplantation. Only in-frame clones appear in the TCRdb table, and some are missing; sequencing was by immunoSEQ multiplex PCR. The sample holds some 110,000 clones, roughly nine tenths seen once. Germline assignment: CDR1 SGHRS and CDR2 YFSETQ. The trim removed 0 bases at V and 4 bases at J, leaving 6 bases unmatched. The CDR3 is 15 residues long. The rearrangement joins TRBV5-1 to TRBJ1-2, with TRBD1 matching over 7 bases. The source was CD4+ T cells from blood, collected 12 months after liver transplant. The origin of this receptor is a human patient who received a liver transplant. These T cells may partly come from the graft donor. Here the CDR3 reads CASSLDGQALYGYTF. The CDR3 DNA follows: TGCGCCAGCAGCTTGGATGGACAGGCCCTCTATGGCTACACCTTC.